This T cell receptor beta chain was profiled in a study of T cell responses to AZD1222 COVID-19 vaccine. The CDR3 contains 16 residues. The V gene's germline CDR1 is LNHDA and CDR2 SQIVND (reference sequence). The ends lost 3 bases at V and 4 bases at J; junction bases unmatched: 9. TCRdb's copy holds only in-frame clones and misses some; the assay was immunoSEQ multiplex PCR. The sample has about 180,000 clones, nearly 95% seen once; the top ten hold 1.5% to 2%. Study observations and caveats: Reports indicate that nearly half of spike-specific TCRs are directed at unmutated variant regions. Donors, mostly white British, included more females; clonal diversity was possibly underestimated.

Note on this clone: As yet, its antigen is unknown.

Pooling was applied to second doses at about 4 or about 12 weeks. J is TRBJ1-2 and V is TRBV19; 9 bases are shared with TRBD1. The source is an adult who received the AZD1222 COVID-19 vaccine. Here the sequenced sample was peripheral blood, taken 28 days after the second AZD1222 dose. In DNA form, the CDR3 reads TGTGCCAGTAGTATTTTTTATTCGGGACAGGGCTATGGCTACACCTTC. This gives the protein CASSIFYSGQGYGYTF.